The clone carrying this TCR beta chain was detected only a few times. The junction does not match germline at one end; this may be a read error. The data belong to a study of blood T cell repertoires in COVID-19. As for the study in general: Acute-phase and convalescent COVID-19 samples originated in the United States, Italy and Spain.

Here immunoSEQ multiplex PCR was the method, and the copy in TCRdb shows in-frame clones only, minus some. The sample records 50,000 to 70,000 clones, roughly 85% being singletons. The CDR3 runs to 12 residues. The V gene's germline CDR1 is WSHSY and CDR2 SAAADI. The specimen sequenced was peripheral blood. The TCR sequence derives from a man in his sixties with acute or convalescent COVID-19. The chain joins TRBV10-2 to TRBJ1-2, with D possibly matching TRBD1 (5 bases). The CDR3 here is CPREGPNYGYTF. The CDR3 DNA reads TGCCCCAGGGAGGGACCTAACTATGGCTACACCTTC.